The 10 T cell receptor beta chains reported below all come from one sample, sequenced in a study of blood T cell repertoires in COVID-19. Using immunoSEQ multiplex PCR, the repertoire was profiled, and TCRdb retains in-frame clones only, with some absent. The sample includes roughly 100,000 clones, 75% to 95% of them seen just once. Sequenced: peripheral blood. Receptor source: a man younger than 30 with acute or convalescent COVID-19.

The chain links TRBV9 to TRBJ1-3, with a weak D call TRBD1 (5 bases). Per germline, CDR1 SGDLS and CDR2 YYNGEE. Trimming removed 0 bases from V and 0 bases from J, with 7 bases in between. This CDR3 is built from 15 residues. The CDR3 coding sequence is TGTGCCAGCAGCGTAGGACAGAACTCTGGAAACACCATATATTTT. Translating gives CASSVGQNSGNTIYF.

The CDR3 reads CASSLRMLGQGTEKLFF. As DNA, the CDR3 is TGCGCCAGCAGCTTGCGCATGTTGGGACAGGGGACGGAAAAACTGTTTTTT. The chain employs TRBV5-1 and TRBJ1-4, with TRBD1 matching 10 bases. After removal of 1 base from V and 8 bases from J, the junction contained 11 bases not matched to a gene. Germline CDR1 and CDR2: SGHRS and YFSETQ. The CDR3 has 17 residues. Supplemented by reference TRBV5-1 and TRBJ1-4, the full variable domain reads KAGVTQTPRYLIKTRGQQVTLSCSPISGHRSVSWYQQTPGQGLQFLFEYFSETQRNKGNFPGRFSGRQFSNSRSEMNVSTLELGDSALYLCASSLRMLGQGTEKLFFGSGTQLSVL.

The rearrangement links TRBV24-1 to TRBJ1-3; a possible D gene is TRBD1 (6 bases). The CDR3 contains 13 residues. V was clipped by 7 bases and J by 3 bases, with 9 bases between them. Germline-derived CDR1 and CDR2 are KGHDR and SFDVKD. Written as DNA, the CDR3 is TGTGCCACCAGGAGGACAGATGGAAACACCATATATTTT. The encoded protein is CATRRTDGNTIYF.

The rearrangement joins TRBV11-2 to TRBJ2-3; maybe TRBD2 (6 bases). Germline CDR1 SGHAT, CDR2 FQNNGV. The CDR3 covers 16 residues. Trimming cost V 1 base and J 1 base, with 12 bases left between them. CDR3: CASSLGREYGTDTQYF. In DNA, the CDR3 is TGTGCCAGCAGCTTAGGTCGGGAGTACGGCACAGATACGCAGTATTTT.

This chain uses TRBV12-3 or TRBV12-4 with TRBJ1-1; maybe TRBD1 (6 bases). Deletions cut 2 bases from V and 10 bases from J, with 14 bases between. The CDR3 is 13 amino acids. The CDR3: CASSLYGGASAFF. The CDR3 DNA reads TGTGCCAGCAGTTTATATGGGGGGGCGTCAGCTTTCTTT.

In this sample, this clone turned up a few times. This chain uses TRBV5-1 with TRBJ2-7; maybe TRBD2 (6 bases). The CDR3 runs 13 residues. Between the trimmed V and J ends, which lost 1 base and 6 bases, there was a span of 11 bases. CDR1 is SGHRS and CDR2 is YFSETQ in the germline V gene. CDR3 sequence (DNA): TGCGCCAGCAGCTTGAACCTAGCGAGCGAGCAGTACTTC. This gives the protein CASSLNLASEQYF.

The chain links TRBV19 to TRBJ2-1, with D possibly matching TRBD2 (6 bases). Trimming shortened V by 5 bases and J by 0 bases, and 11 bases separated the two germline ends. Germline V gene lookup returns CDR1 LNHDA and CDR2 SQIVND (reference sequence). The CDR3 has 15 residues. The CDR3 nucleotides read TGTGCCAGTAGTTTAGGGACTCCCTCCTACAATGAGCAGTTCTTC. This translates into CASSLGTPSYNEQFF. Variable domain in full (rest from reference TRBV19 and TRBJ2-1): DGGITQSPKYLFRKEGQNVTLSCEQNLNHDAMYWYRQDPGQGLRLIYYSQIVNDFQKGDIAEGYSVSREKKESFPLTVTSAQKNPTAFYLCASSLGTPSYNEQFFGPGTRLTVL.

The chain has TRBV5-6 and TRBJ1-1; D may be TRBD1 (6 bases). Trimming left V 2 bases short and J 1 base short, with 12 bases between. Germline V gene data show CDR1 as SGHDT and CDR2 as YYEEEE. The CDR3 spans 15 residues. The CDR3 reads CASSLGQGWNTEAFF. CDR3 nucleotides: TGTGCCAGCAGCTTAGGTCAGGGGTGGAACACTGAAGCTTTCTTT.

The rearrangement joins TRBV10-2 to TRBJ1-1, with D uncertain. This CDR3 spans 13 amino acids. The germline gives CDR1 WSHSY, CDR2 SAAADI. V shed 2 bases and J shed 6 bases, with 10 bases lying between them. In DNA form, the CDR3 reads TGCGCCAGCAGTGAGCCCCGGGAAGCTGAAGCTTTCTTT. Protein product: CASSEPREAEAFF.

This clone was found once. CDR3 coding DNA: TGCGCCAGCAGCCCGGTACAGGGCGCGAACACCGGGGAGCTGTTTTTT. It encodes CASSPVQGANTGELFF. The chain combines TRBV5-1 with TRBJ2-2; possibly TRBD1 for D (6 bases). This CDR3 is built from 16 residues. Germline V gene data show CDR1 as SGHRS and CDR2 as YFSETQ. Trimming pared 4 bases from V and 0 bases from J, leaving 13 bases between.